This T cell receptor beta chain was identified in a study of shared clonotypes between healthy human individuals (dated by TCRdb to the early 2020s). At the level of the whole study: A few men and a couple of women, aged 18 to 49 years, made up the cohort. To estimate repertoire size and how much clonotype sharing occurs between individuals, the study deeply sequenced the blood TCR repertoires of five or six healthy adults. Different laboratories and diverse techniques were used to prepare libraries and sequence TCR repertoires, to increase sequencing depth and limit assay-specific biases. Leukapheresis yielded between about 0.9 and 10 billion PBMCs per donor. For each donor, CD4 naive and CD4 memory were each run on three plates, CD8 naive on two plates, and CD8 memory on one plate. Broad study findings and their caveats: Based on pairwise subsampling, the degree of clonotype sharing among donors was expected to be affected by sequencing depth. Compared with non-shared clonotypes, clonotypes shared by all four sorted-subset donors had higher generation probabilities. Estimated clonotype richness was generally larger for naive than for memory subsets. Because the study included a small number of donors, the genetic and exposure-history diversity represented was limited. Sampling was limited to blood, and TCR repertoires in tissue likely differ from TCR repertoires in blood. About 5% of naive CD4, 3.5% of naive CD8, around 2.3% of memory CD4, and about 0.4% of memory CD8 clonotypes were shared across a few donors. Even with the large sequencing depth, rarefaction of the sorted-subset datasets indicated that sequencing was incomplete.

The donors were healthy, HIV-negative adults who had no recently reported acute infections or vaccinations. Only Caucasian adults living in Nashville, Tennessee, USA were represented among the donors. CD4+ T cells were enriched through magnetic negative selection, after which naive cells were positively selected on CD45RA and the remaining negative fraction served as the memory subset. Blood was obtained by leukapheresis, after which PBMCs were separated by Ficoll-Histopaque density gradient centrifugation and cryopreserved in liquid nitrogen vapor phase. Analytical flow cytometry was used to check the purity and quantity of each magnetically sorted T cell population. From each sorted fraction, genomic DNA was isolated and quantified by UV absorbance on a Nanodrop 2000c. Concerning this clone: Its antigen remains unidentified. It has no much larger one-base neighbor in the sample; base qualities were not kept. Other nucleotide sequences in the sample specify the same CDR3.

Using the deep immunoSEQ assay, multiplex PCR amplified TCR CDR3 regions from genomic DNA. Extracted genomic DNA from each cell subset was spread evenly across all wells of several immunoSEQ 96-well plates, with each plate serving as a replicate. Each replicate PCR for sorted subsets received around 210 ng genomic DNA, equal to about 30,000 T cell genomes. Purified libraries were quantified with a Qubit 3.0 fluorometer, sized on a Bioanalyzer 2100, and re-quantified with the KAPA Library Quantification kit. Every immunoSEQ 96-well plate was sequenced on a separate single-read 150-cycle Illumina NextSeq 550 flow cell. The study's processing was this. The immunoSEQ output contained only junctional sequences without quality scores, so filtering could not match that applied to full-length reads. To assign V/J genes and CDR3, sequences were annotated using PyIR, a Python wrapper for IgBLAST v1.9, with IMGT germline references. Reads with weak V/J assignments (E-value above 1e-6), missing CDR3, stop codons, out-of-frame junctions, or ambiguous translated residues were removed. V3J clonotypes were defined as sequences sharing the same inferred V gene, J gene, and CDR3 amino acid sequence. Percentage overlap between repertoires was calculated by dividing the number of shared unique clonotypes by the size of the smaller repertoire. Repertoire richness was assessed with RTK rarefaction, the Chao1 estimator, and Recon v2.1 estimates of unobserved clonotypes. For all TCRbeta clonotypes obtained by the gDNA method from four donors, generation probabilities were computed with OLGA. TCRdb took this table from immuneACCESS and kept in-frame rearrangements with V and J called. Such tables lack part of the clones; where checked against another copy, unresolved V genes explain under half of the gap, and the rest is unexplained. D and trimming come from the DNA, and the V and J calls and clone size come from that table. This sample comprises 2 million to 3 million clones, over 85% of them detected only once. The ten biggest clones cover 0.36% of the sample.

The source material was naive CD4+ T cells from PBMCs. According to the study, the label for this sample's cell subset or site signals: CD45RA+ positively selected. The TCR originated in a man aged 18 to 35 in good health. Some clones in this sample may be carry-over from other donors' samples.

The CDR3 reads as follows: CASGPSGDNEQFF. The DNA sequence is TGTGCTAGTGGCCCCTCTGGAGACAATGAGCAGTTCTTC. The sequence links TRBV12-5 to TRBJ2-1, with no D gene named confidently. In the germline V gene, CDR1 corresponds to LGHNT and CDR2 to FRNRAP. Relative to germline, V is 6 bases shorter and J is 5 bases shorter, with 11 bases between their ends. From its cysteine to its phenylalanine, the CDR3 spans 13 amino acids. The only DNA kept is the CDR3, 39 bases in frame from the first base. Reference TRBV12-5 and TRBJ2-1 proteins supply the regions before and after the CDR3; the full variable domain is: DARVTQTPRHKVTEMGQEVTMRCQPILGHNTVFWYRQTMMQGLELLAYFRNRAPLDDSGMPKDRFSAEMPDATLATLKIQPSEPRDSAVYFCASGPSGDNEQFFGPGTRLTVL.